This T cell receptor (beta chain) was sequenced during a study of T cells after yellow fever vaccination. Overall study findings and caveats: Abundant clonotypes from the bulk population could have been carried over as contaminants into FACS-sorted repertoires. Reappearance after the booster was seen for most primary-vaccination clones, at more than 95% CD4 and roughly 90% CD8.

With regard to this clonotype: The antigen remains unidentified.

TCRdb recomputed calls from the 5' RACE reads with MiXCR, one row per CDR3 protein. The sample records over 150,000 distinct CDR3 sequences, approximately 6.2% being singletons. Trimming took 3 bases from V and 2 from J, leaving 11 bases between them. The CDR3 runs 14 residues. Germline V gene data show CDR1 as DFQATT and CDR2 as SNEGSKA (reference sequence). The chain employs TRBV20-1 and TRBJ1-5, with a possible D match to TRBD1 (6 bases). Sequenced material: CD4+ T cells sorted from PBMCs, taken on the day of the first yellow fever vaccination. The TCR comes from a man aged 18-30 years who received the YFV17D yellow fever vaccine. The CDR3 coding sequence is TGCAGTGCTAGTACAGGGATCGGCAATCAGCCCCAGCATTTT. This translates into CSASTGIGNQPQHF.